This T cell receptor beta chain is drawn from a study of blood T cells in healthy people across ages (dated by TCRdb to 2014 to 2015). In the study overall: In model experiments, template switching captured roughly one uniquely barcoded TCR beta cDNA molecule for every two T cells. For two donors (one aged 18 to 30 and one aged 80 or older), the study analyzed two additional independent replicas of 1 million unique cDNA reads from the same blood draw. To avoid experimental bias, donors of different ages were distributed randomly across sequencing lanes. Age-related changes in TCR beta repertoire diversity were measured in the study by deep sequencing normalized with unique cDNA molecular identifiers. Donors were grouped into four age groups: young (average 16 years), middle-aged (over 35), aged (about 60) and long-lived (just over 80). Study-level results and caveats: The percentage of naive T cells measured by flow cytometry correlated strongly with observed TCR beta diversity. Because profiling used bulk unsorted PBMCs, naive and antigen-experienced compartments could not be compared conclusively. Because the CMV infection status of the donors was unknown, age-related changes in expanded clonotypes may potentially have been confounded. Total diversity estimates from one million sequenced T cells were considered lower bounds and underestimates. As age increased, observed TCR beta diversity per million T cells dropped in a roughly linear way, and a significant reduction was already evident by age 40. Compared with the aged group, more naive CD4+ T cells, fewer expanded clones and increased TCR diversity were shown by the long-lived group, suggesting age selection.

Library preparation was by 5' RACE. Data came from an Illumina HiSeq 2500. A second about 6 to 11 cycle PCR used a sample-barcoded 5' primer and a J-beta primer mix. A unique molecular identifier was introduced onto each TCR beta cDNA molecule by a template-switch 5' adaptor carrying 12 random nucleotides. At least 2.5 million CDR3-containing paired-end reads were obtained from each sample. The Mint cDNA synthesis kit, primed by a TRBC-specific oligonucleotide, was used to synthesize first-strand cDNA from all RNA. Following uracil-DNA glycosylase treatment, a first 18-cycle PCR with universal primers M1SS and BC2_uni_R was performed on all cDNA. In the source study's methods: For normalization, 1 million high-quality reads were randomly selected from each sample, with every read carrying a distinct molecular identifier. Instead of being binned into consensus sequences, reads that shared molecular identifiers were thrown out. MiTCR, run with a Q25 quality threshold and the strictest error-elimination algorithm, handled CDR3 identification, clonotype clustering and error correction. A nonparametric unseen species model with Euler transformation was used to estimate lower-bound total TCR beta diversity. The public reads were reprocessed in TCRdb via fastp at Q25 and MiXCR, keeping in-frame beta chains. Entries that share a CDR3 protein sequence are merged under the most common genes and DNA. None of the V and J calls come from the authors' own analysis; TCRdb made them. Present in this sample are about 1.4 million distinct CDR3 sequences, approximately 59% of which were seen just once. The ten largest clones take up roughly 7% of the sample.

The donors were roughly 40 Caucasian individuals from Russia, aged about 6 to 95 years, who were systemically healthy. Roughly 9 milliliters of peripheral blood were drawn from each donor into EDTA-treated Vacutainer tubes. PBMCs were isolated by Ficoll-Paque density-gradient centrifugation, with at least 6 million obtained per sample. Total RNA was extracted from PBMCs with Trizol reagent, with at least 5.5 micrograms obtained per sample. Naive CD45RAhigh/CD27high T cell percentages were measured by flow cytometry on a PBMC aliquot from every donor. Cut back by 5 bases and 2 bases, the V and J ends lie 10 bases apart. The CDR3 spans 13 residues, from the cysteine through the phenylalanine. Just CDR3 DNA is preserved here, 39 bases in frame from base 1. The germline V gene gives CDR1 as SQVTM and CDR2 as ANQGSEA. On this clonotype itself: The clone's antigen remains unknown. Base-call qualities are not available, and no considerably larger clone is one nucleotide away.

The specimen was blood. This chain is built from TRBV29-1 and TRBJ2-1; too little of a D gene remains to name it. The origin of this receptor is a man younger than 35 in good health. The CDR3 has the sequence CSVIRAAYNEQFF. The DNA sequence is given as TGCAGCGTTATCCGGGCAGCCTACAATGAGCAGTTCTTC.